This is a list of T cell receptor beta chains from one sample in a study of graft-versus-host responses after intestinal transplantation. Libraries were prepared by immunoSEQ multiplex PCR; TCRdb keeps only in-frame clonotypes and omits some of them. The sample contains about 94,000 clones, 91% of which appear only once. Which antigens these TCRs recognize remains unknown. The sequenced sample was unstimulated CD8+ T cells sorted from spleen or lymph node cells, obtained before intestinal transplant. All receptors derive from a human donor who received an intestinal transplant. Both conserved end residues are part of each CDR3. A D gene is named only where the DNA matches it firmly. A row's size may be missing; if present it is once, few, many or a size class.

d_gene: NA
len: 16
j_gene: TRBJ1-3
v_gene: TRBV5-6
abundance: NA
CDR3nt: TGTGCCAGCAGCTTAGACGGACTCTTCTCTGGAAACACCATATATTTT
CDR3aa: CASSLDGLFSGNTIYF

d_gene: NA
len: 15
j_gene: TRBJ1-1
v_gene: TRBV6-1
abundance: NA
CDR3nt: TGTGCCAGCAGTGATGTCCGCCGGTTGAACACTGAAGCTTTCTTT
CDR3aa: CASSDVRRLNTEAFF

d_gene: NA
len: 15
j_gene: TRBJ1-1
v_gene: TRBV6-5
abundance: NA
CDR3nt: TGTGCCAGCAGTTACGGTCTGGGGCAGAACACTGAAGCTTTCTTT
CDR3aa: CASSYGLGQNTEAFF

d_gene: NA
len: 14
j_gene: TRBJ2-3
v_gene: TRBV6-6
abundance: NA
CDR3nt: TGTGCCAGCAGTTACATGACAGGCACAGATACGCAGTATTTT
CDR3aa: CASSYMTGTDTQYF

d_gene: TRBD2
len: 19
j_gene: TRBJ2-1
v_gene: TRBV7-9
abundance: NA
CDR3nt: TGTGCCAGCAGCGGAAGGACTAGCGGGGTGGAGCGTTCCTACAATGAGCAGTTCTTC
CDR3aa: CASSGRTSGVERSYNEQFF

d_gene: TRBD2
len: 13
j_gene: TRBJ2-7
v_gene: TRBV7-9
abundance: NA
CDR3nt: TGTGCCAGCAGTGCTGGGGGGGAATACGAGCAGTACTTC
CDR3aa: CASSAGGEYEQYF

d_gene: TRBD2
len: 16
j_gene: TRBJ2-7
v_gene: TRBV5-4
abundance: NA
CDR3nt: TGTGCCAGCAGCTTGGGTACTAGCGGGGGGATCGACGAGCAGTACTTC
CDR3aa: CASSLGTSGGIDEQYF

d_gene: TRBD1
len: 15
j_gene: TRBJ1-5
v_gene: TRBV27
abundance: once
CDR3nt: TGTGCCACCGGCACCGGGACAGGGACCAATCAGCCCCAGCATTTT
CDR3aa: CATGTGTGTNQPQHF

d_gene: NA
len: 14
j_gene: TRBJ1-1
v_gene: TRBV6-5
abundance: NA
CDR3nt: TGTGCCAGCAGTTACAGGGGAGGAGGCACTGAAGCTTTCTTT
CDR3aa: CASSYRGGGTEAFF

d_gene: TRBD1
len: 14
j_gene: TRBJ2-3
v_gene: TRBV5-1
abundance: NA
CDR3nt: TGCGCCAGCAGCTCGACAGGGGGCACAGATACGCAGTATTTT
CDR3aa: CASSSTGGTDTQYF

d_gene: TRBD2
len: 16
j_gene: TRBJ2-1
v_gene: TRBV7-8
abundance: once
CDR3nt: TGTGCCAGCAGCTTAACGCGACTAGCGGCCTACAATGAGCAGTTCTTC
CDR3aa: CASSLTRLAAYNEQFF

d_gene: NA
len: 13
j_gene: TRBJ2-7
v_gene: TRBV7-2
abundance: NA
CDR3nt: TGTGCCAGCAGCCATGGGACAAACTACGAGCAGTACTTC
CDR3aa: CASSHGTNYEQYF

d_gene: TRBD1
len: 13
j_gene: TRBJ2-7
v_gene: TRBV30
abundance: NA
CDR3nt: TGTGCCTGGAACAGGGGGCCTGGGAACGAGCAGTACTTC
CDR3aa: CAWNRGPGNEQYF

d_gene: NA
len: 15
j_gene: TRBJ2-3
v_gene: TRBV28
abundance: once
CDR3nt: TGTGCCAGCGGTGATGACTCCCTCCCCACAGATACGCAGTATTTT
CDR3aa: CASGDDSLPTDTQYF

d_gene: TRBD2
len: 16
j_gene: TRBJ2-7
v_gene: TRBV7-2
abundance: NA
CDR3nt: TGTGCCAGCAGCCCGGGACTAGCGGGCAGCTCCTACGAGCAGTACTTC
CDR3aa: CASSPGLAGSSYEQYF

d_gene: TRBD1
len: 18
j_gene: TRBJ2-6
v_gene: TRBV2
abundance: NA
CDR3nt: TGTGCCAGCAGTGGGGACAGGGAAGGCTTCTCTGGGGCCAACGTCCTGACTTTC
CDR3aa: CASSGDREGFSGANVLTF

d_gene: NA
len: 11
j_gene: TRBJ2-5
v_gene: TRBV25-1
abundance: NA
CDR3nt: TGTGCCAGCAGTCCCGGAGAGACCCAGTACTTC
CDR3aa: CASSPGETQYF

d_gene: TRBD2
len: 14
j_gene: TRBJ2-7
v_gene: TRBV4-1
abundance: NA
CDR3nt: TGCGCCAGCAGCCGAGGGCTAGCGGGGTACGAGCAGTACTTC
CDR3aa: CASSRGLAGYEQYF

d_gene: TRBD1
len: 14
j_gene: TRBJ1-6
v_gene: TRBV5-6
abundance: NA
CDR3nt: TGTGCCAGCAGGCTAGGGGGCGGGAATTCACCCCTCCACTTT
CDR3aa: CASRLGGGNSPLHF

d_gene: NA
len: 14
j_gene: TRBJ2-1
v_gene: TRBV7-9
abundance: NA
CDR3nt: TGTGCCAGCAGCCCATCCCCTAACTACAATGAGCAGTTCTTC
CDR3aa: CASSPSPNYNEQFF

d_gene: TRBD1
len: 18
j_gene: TRBJ2-7
v_gene: TRBV4-1
abundance: NA
CDR3nt: TGCGCCAGCAGCCATTCTGCTCCCGGGACAGGGAGCTCCTACGAGCAGTACTTC
CDR3aa: CASSHSAPGTGSSYEQYF

d_gene: TRBD1
len: 15
j_gene: TRBJ1-1
v_gene: TRBV11-2
abundance: once
CDR3nt: TGTGCCAGCAGCTTAGAGACAGGGACGAACACTGAAGCTTTCTTT
CDR3aa: CASSLETGTNTEAFF

d_gene: NA
len: 12
j_gene: TRBJ2-3
v_gene: TRBV30
abundance: NA
CDR3nt: TGTGCCTGGAGTGTCAATCCCGATACGCAGTATTTT
CDR3aa: CAWSVNPDTQYF

d_gene: TRBD1
len: 14
j_gene: TRBJ1-2
v_gene: TRBV6-5
abundance: NA
CDR3nt: TGTGCCAGCAGTTACCGACAGGGGGCAAATGGCTACACCTTC
CDR3aa: CASSYRQGANGYTF

d_gene: TRBD2
len: 14
j_gene: TRBJ2-7
v_gene: TRBV29-1
abundance: NA
CDR3nt: TGCAGCGTTGAAAGCCGGGAGGCGCCCTACGAGCAGTACTTC
CDR3aa: CSVESREAPYEQYF

d_gene: NA
len: 15
j_gene: TRBJ2-7
v_gene: TRBV11-2
abundance: NA
CDR3nt: TGTGCCAGCAGCTTAGGTCTCGGGGGACCCTACGAGCAGTACTTC
CDR3aa: CASSLGLGGPYEQYF

d_gene: NA
len: 12
j_gene: TRBJ1-2
v_gene: TRBV19
abundance: NA
CDR3nt: TGTGCCAGTACGATGGGGGCTAATGGCTACACCTTC
CDR3aa: CASTMGANGYTF

d_gene: NA
len: 14
j_gene: TRBJ2-1
v_gene: TRBV9
abundance: NA
CDR3nt: TGTGCCAGCAGCGCTACCCCCTCCTACAATGAGCAGTTCTTC
CDR3aa: CASSATPSYNEQFF

d_gene: TRBD2
len: 15
j_gene: TRBJ2-1
v_gene: TRBV4-1
abundance: NA
CDR3nt: TGCGCCAGCAGCCAAGATTTGCGGGAGGGCAATGAGCAGTTCTTC
CDR3aa: CASSQDLREGNEQFF

d_gene: TRBD2
len: 14
j_gene: TRBJ2-5
v_gene: TRBV19
abundance: once
CDR3nt: TGTGCCAGTAGTATGACTAGCTGGGTAGAGACCCAGTACTTC
CDR3aa: CASSMTSWVETQYF

d_gene: NA
len: 15
j_gene: TRBJ2-1
v_gene: TRBV12-2
abundance: NA
CDR3nt: TGTGCAAGTCGCTTAGGAGTTAGCGGGAGAAATGAGCAGTTCTTC
CDR3aa: CASRLGVSGRNEQFF

d_gene: TRBD2
len: 16
j_gene: TRBJ2-7
v_gene: TRBV27
abundance: NA
CDR3nt: TGTGCCAGCAGTTTATCCGGGACTAGGGGGGCCTACGAGCAGTACTTC
CDR3aa: CASSLSGTRGAYEQYF

d_gene: NA
len: 14
j_gene: TRBJ1-1
v_gene: TRBV21-1
abundance: once
CDR3nt: TGTGCCAGCCCCCGAACATCACCCCACACTGAAGCTTTCTTT
CDR3aa: CASPRTSPHTEAFF

d_gene: TRBD1
len: 15
j_gene: TRBJ2-7
v_gene: TRBV30
abundance: once
CDR3nt: TGTGCCTGGAGTAGGGGACAGGACGATACCTACGAGCAGTACTTC
CDR3aa: CAWSRGQDDTYEQYF

d_gene: NA
len: 18
j_gene: TRBJ1-3
v_gene: TRBV19
abundance: NA
CDR3nt: TGTGCCAGTAGTATTGACAGGAACTCCCTCTACTCTGGAAACACCATATATTTT
CDR3aa: CASSIDRNSLYSGNTIYF

d_gene: TRBD1
len: 14
j_gene: TRBJ2-7
v_gene: TRBV9
abundance: NA
CDR3nt: TGTGCCAGCAGCGTAGGTCCCCAGGGGGAGGAGCAGTACTTC
CDR3aa: CASSVGPQGEEQYF

d_gene: NA
len: 14
j_gene: TRBJ2-7
v_gene: TRBV4-1
abundance: NA
CDR3nt: TGCGCCAGCAGCCAAGACAGGGGGGCCTACGAGCAGTACTTC
CDR3aa: CASSQDRGAYEQYF

d_gene: NA
len: 14
j_gene: TRBJ1-5
v_gene: TRBV15
abundance: NA
CDR3nt: TGTGCCACCAGCAGAGGGCCTAGTGATCAGCCCCAGCATTTT
CDR3aa: CATSRGPSDQPQHF

d_gene: NA
len: 16
j_gene: TRBJ2-6
v_gene: TRBV28
abundance: NA
CDR3nt: TGTGCCAGCACCATAGGACAGTCAGGTGGGGCCAACGTCCTGACTTTC
CDR3aa: CASTIGQSGGANVLTF

d_gene: TRBD1
len: 14
j_gene: TRBJ1-1
v_gene: TRBV13
abundance: NA
CDR3nt: TGTGCCAGCAGCTTCCGGGACAGAAACACTGAAGCTTTCTTT
CDR3aa: CASSFRDRNTEAFF

d_gene: NA
len: 13
j_gene: TRBJ2-7
v_gene: TRBV4-1
abundance: NA
CDR3nt: TGCGCCAGCAGCCAAGGACGGGGTTGGGAGCAGTACTTC
CDR3aa: CASSQGRGWEQYF

d_gene: TRBD1
len: 15
j_gene: TRBJ2-2
v_gene: TRBV2
abundance: NA
CDR3nt: TGTGCCAGCAGAGGCGGACAGGGCTTCACCGGGAAGCTGTTTTTT
CDR3aa: CASRGGQGFTGKLFF

d_gene: NA
len: 14
j_gene: TRBJ1-1
v_gene: TRBV5-6
abundance: NA
CDR3nt: TGTGCCAGCAGCTTTGCTACAGGGTCCGATACGGCTTTCTTT
CDR3aa: CASSFATGSDTAFF

d_gene: NA
len: 11
j_gene: TRBJ1-1
v_gene: TRBV20-1
abundance: NA
CDR3nt: TGCAGTGCTAACGGGGAAACTGAAGCTTTCTTT
CDR3aa: CSANGETEAFF

d_gene: TRBD1
len: 16
j_gene: TRBJ2-2
v_gene: TRBV18
abundance: NA
CDR3nt: TGTGCCAGCTCACTCTCGACAGGGGGCAACACCGGGGAGCTGTTTTTT
CDR3aa: CASSLSTGGNTGELFF

d_gene: NA
len: 15
j_gene: TRBJ1-5
v_gene: TRBV27
abundance: NA
CDR3nt: TGTGCCAGCAGTGATCAGGGGCCATTCAATCAGCCCCAGCATTTT
CDR3aa: CASSDQGPFNQPQHF

d_gene: TRBD1
len: 13
j_gene: TRBJ2-2
v_gene: TRBV28
abundance: NA
CDR3nt: TGTGCCAGCAGTTCCACAGGGGCCGGGGAGCTGTTTTTT
CDR3aa: CASSSTGAGELFF

d_gene: TRBD2
len: 15
j_gene: TRBJ2-3
v_gene: TRBV7-9
abundance: NA
CDR3nt: TGTGCCAGCAGCTTAACTAGCGGGAGTACCGATACGCAGTATTTT
CDR3aa: CASSLTSGSTDTQYF

d_gene: TRBD2
len: 14
j_gene: TRBJ2-1
v_gene: TRBV4-2
abundance: NA
CDR3nt: TGTGCCACCACTCCGGGACTAGATCCCGATGAGCAGTTCTTC
CDR3aa: CATTPGLDPDEQFF

d_gene: NA
len: 10
j_gene: TRBJ2-5
v_gene: TRBV21-1
abundance: NA
CDR3nt: TGTGCCATTCGGGGAGAGACCCAGTACTTC
CDR3aa: CAIRGETQYF

d_gene: TRBD1
len: 15
j_gene: TRBJ2-1
v_gene: TRBV6-5
abundance: NA
CDR3nt: TGTGCCAGCGGCCTATGGACAGGGGGTATGGATGAGCAGTTCTTC
CDR3aa: CASGLWTGGMDEQFF